A single sample gave rise to the 29 T cell receptor beta chains below, sequenced in a study of T-cell memory formation after mild COVID-19. TCRdb reprocessed the 5' RACE reads via MiXCR and lists one record per CDR3 protein. The sample shows nearly 110,000 distinct CDR3 sequences, around 15% of them seen only once. The sample comprised PBMCs or a T cell subset sorted from them (not recorded which). All receptors derive from a man between 18 and 29 years old who had mild COVID-19 (a few samples of this study predate the infection). Cell type and time point are not known.

This clonotype was found a few times. The V gene is TRBV5-1, the J gene TRBJ2-7, with D hard to call. Trimming shortened V by 0 bases and J by 5 bases, and 15 bases separated the two germline ends. Germline CDR1 and CDR2: SGHRS and YFSETQ. The CDR3 spans 15 residues. As DNA, the CDR3 is TGCGCCAGCAGCTTGGGTGAGAGCCTGTTTGACGAGCAGTACGTC. It translates to CASSLGESLFDEQYV.

This clonotype was counted between two and nine times. The V and J genes are TRBV28 and TRBJ2-1; unclear D gene. Trimming removed 3 bases from V and 0 bases from J, with 9 bases in between. CDR1 is MDHEN, CDR2 SYDVKM, per germline. This CDR3 is 15 amino acids long. The CDR3 is CASSFDQSSYNEQFF. The CDR3 nucleotides read TGTGCCAGCAGTTTCGACCAGAGCTCCTACAATGAGCAGTTCTTC.

This clonotype was found a few times. In DNA form, the CDR3 reads TGTGCCAGCAGCTCTAGCTGGGGCCCATACAATGAGCAGTTCTTC. As protein: CASSSSWGPYNEQFF. The chain links TRBV7-9 to TRBJ2-1; either TRBD1 or TRBD2 may fit D (5 bases each). This CDR3 has 15 residues. The germline V and J ends were trimmed by 4 bases and 4 bases, with 14 bases remaining between them. Per the germline V gene, CDR1 is SEHNR and CDR2 is FQNEAQ (reference sequence).

This clonotype has only a few counts. V usage is TRBV7-6 and J usage is TRBJ2-7, with D uncertain. The CDR3 has 12 residues. V gave up 4 bases and J gave up 7 bases, with 11 bases separating them. The germline CDR1 and CDR2 sequences are SGHVS and FNYEAQ. This CDR3 is CASSSHTGEQYF. For the CDR3, the DNA is TGTGCCAGCAGCTCCCACACGGGTGAGCAGTACTTC.

About this clonotype itself: A read error may produce the germline difference seen at one junction end. The V gene is TRBV7-2, the J gene TRBJ1-1; D not certain. The CDR3 is 16 residues long. The germline CDR1 and CDR2 sequences are SGHTA and FQGNSA. In nucleotides, the CDR3 is TGTGCCAGCAGCTTAGCGGGTATCACGCGGAACACTGAAGCTTTCTTC. Translation gives CASSLAGITRNTEAFF.

The J gene is TRBJ1-5, the V gene TRBV15, with D possibly TRBD1 on 5 matching bases. The ends were cut back, 5 bases at V and 2 bases at J, with 19 bases in the middle. The CDR3 loop spans 17 amino acids. The germline gives CDR1 LNHNV, CDR2 YYDKDF (reference sequence). This CDR3 is CATSSGPGGAGNQPQHF. CDR3 coding DNA: TGTGCCACCAGCTCCGGACCGGGGGGTGCGGGCAATCAGCCCCAGCATTTT.

This clonotype has just a few counts. CDR3 region: CASSFSPEGYGYTF. DNA of the CDR3: TGTGCCAGCAGTTTTAGCCCTGAAGGGTATGGCTACACCTTC. The chain recombines TRBV12-3 or TRBV12-4 with TRBJ1-2; D gene ambiguous. The V end was cut by 3 bases, the J end by 5 bases, with 13 bases between. The CDR3 consists of 14 residues.

This clonotype occurred many times. The chain has TRBV6-2 or TRBV6-3 and TRBJ2-7; D uncertain. The germline V and J ends were trimmed by 6 bases and 4 bases, with 10 bases remaining between them. Germline CDR1 is MNHEY and CDR2 is SVGEGT. The CDR3 length is 12 residues. CDR3 coding DNA: TGTGCCAGCAGCCCCGAGGATTACGAGCAGTACGTC. Its protein is CASSPEDYEQYV.

The table lists this clonotype with a few counts. The gene calls are TRBV6-6 and TRBJ1-1; no clear D gene. From germline, CDR1 is MNHNY and CDR2 SVGAGI (reference sequence). V was pared by 6 bases and J by 0 bases, with 17 bases between. The length of the CDR3 is 16 residues. CDR3 residues: CASRPNRPHLNTEAFF. The DNA for the CDR3 is TGTGCCAGCAGACCTAACAGACCCCACCTGAACACTGAAGCTTTCTTT.

The rearrangement uses TRBV5-1 and TRBJ2-5; 7 positions match TRBD1. V dropped 5 bases and J dropped 4; count of bases not matched to a gene: 5. CDR1 and CDR2 (germline): SGHRS, YFSETQ. The CDR3 is 13 amino acids. CDR3 nucleotide sequence: TGCGCCAGCAGTCAGGGGGTTCGAGAGACCCAGTACTTC. This gives the protein CASSQGVRETQYF.

This clonotype was seen ten or more times. The V gene is TRBV6-2 or TRBV6-3, the J gene TRBJ2-7, with D hard to call. Trimming left V 0 bases short and J 5 bases short, with 2 bases between. The CDR3 runs 11 residues. CDR1 and CDR2 from the germline V gene are MNHEY and SVGEGT. CDR3 protein: CASSYSNEQYF. CDR3 sequence (DNA): TGTGCCAGCAGTTACTCGAACGAGCAGTACTTC.

This chain uses TRBV4-1 with TRBJ2-5; TRBD1 agrees at 9 bases. Germline CDR1 reads MGHRA; CDR2 reads YSYEKL. Trimming removed 4 bases from V and 5 bases from J; junction bases left unmatched: 11. The CDR3 loop spans 16 amino acids. CDR3 in DNA: TGCGCCAGCAGCCTATTAACAGGGGGCGAGACGGAGACCCAGTACTTC. Its protein is CASSLLTGGETETQYF.

The chain joins TRBV6-6 to TRBJ2-7; 13 positions agree with TRBD2. Losses at the gene ends were 0 bases for V and 2 bases for J; bases not matched to a gene: 7. Germline V gene lookup returns CDR1 MNHNY and CDR2 SVGAGI (reference sequence). The CDR3 covers 18 residues. The chain's CDR3 is CASSYSTSGGLHPYEQYF. DNA for the CDR3: TGTGCCAGCAGTTACTCGACTAGCGGGGGGTTACACCCCTACGAGCAGTACTTC.

CDR3 nucleotides: TGTGCCAGCAGCTTAGTCCCGGGACAGGGGGCTTACGAGCAGTACTTC. Encoded protein: CASSLVPGQGAYEQYF. The chain carries TRBV7-9 and TRBJ2-7, with 12 bases aligning to TRBD1. The CDR3 length is 16 residues. CDR1 and CDR2 from the germline V gene are SEHNR and FQNEAQ (reference sequence). J gave up 4 bases and V 1 base, and 5 bases lay outside the gene matches.

J is TRBJ2-7 and V is TRBV27, with D perhaps matching TRBD1 (5 bases). Germline assignment: CDR1 MNHEY and CDR2 SMNVEV (reference sequence). V was trimmed by 4 bases and J by 4 bases, leaving 11 bases between them. The CDR3 spans 13 residues. CDR3 sequence (DNA): TGTGCCAGCAGTTCTACCGACAGTTACGAGCAGTACTTC. Its translation is CASSSTDSYEQYF.

The chain has TRBV7-8 and TRBJ1-5, with TRBD1 identical over 7 bases. V shed 4 bases, J shed 6 bases, and the junction held 6 bases outside the gene matches. The CDR3 runs 14 residues. Looked up from germline, CDR1 is SGHVS and CDR2 is FQNEAQ. Written as DNA, the CDR3 is TGTGCCAGCAGCTCGGACAGGTTTCCTCAGCCCCAGCATTTT. It codes for CASSSDRFPQPQHF.

At least ten counts were recorded for this clonotype. The V gene is TRBV5-1, the J gene TRBJ2-7; D remains ambiguous. The CDR3 is made up of 12 amino acids. Per the germline V gene, CDR1 is SGHRS and CDR2 is YFSETQ. The V end lost 0 bases, the J end lost 6 bases, and 7 bases lay between the germline ends. CDR3 in amino acids: CASSLGLTEQYF. The CDR3 DNA reads as TGCGCCAGCAGCTTGGGTCTGACCGAGCAGTACTTC. The full variable domain, completed using reference TRBV5-1 and TRBJ2-7, is KAGVTQTPRYLIKTRGQQVTLSCSPISGHRSVSWYQQTPGQGLQFLFEYFSETQRNKGNFPGRFSGRQFSNSRSEMNVSTLELGDSALYLCASSLGLTEQYFGPGTRLTVT.

The CDR3: CASILFGRDGYTF. In nucleotides, the CDR3 is TGTGCCAGCATTCTTTTCGGGAGGGATGGCTACACCTTC. This chain connects TRBV7-2 to TRBJ1-2; D is ambiguous. V gave up 7 bases and J gave up 6 bases, with 15 bases separating them. Germline V gene sequence: CDR1 SGHTA, CDR2 FQGNSA. The CDR3 runs to 13 residues.

The rearrangement joins TRBV27 to TRBJ2-3, with D maybe TRBD2 (7 bases). Germline V lookup: CDR1 MNHEY, CDR2 SMNVEV (reference sequence). Trimming left V 2 bases short and J 2 bases short, with 14 bases between. The CDR3 runs to 16 residues. The CDR3 nucleotides are TGTGCCAGCAGTTTAGGGGCGGGGGCCTACACAGATACGCAGTATTTT. It specifies CASSLGAGAYTDTQYF.

This clonotype occurred many times. V usage is TRBV19 and J usage is TRBJ2-7; 9 bases match TRBD1. CDR1 LNHDA and CDR2 SQIVND come from the germline V gene (reference sequence). Losses at the gene ends were 3 bases for V and 6 bases for J; bases not matched to a gene: 6. The CDR3 covers 14 residues. The CDR3 DNA reads TGTGCCAGTAGTATTGGGACAGGGTTTGGCGAGCAGTACTTC. It translates to CASSIGTGFGEQYF.

The chain uses TRBV3-1 and TRBJ2-7; D unclear. The CDR3 contains 16 residues. Trimming removed 3 bases from V and 2 bases from J, with 17 bases in between. CDR1 LGHDT and CDR2 YNNKEL come from the germline V gene (reference sequence). The CDR3 DNA reads as TGTGCCAGCAGCCAGAAAACCGGATTGGACGCCTACGAGCAGTACGTC. It codes for CASSQKTGLDAYEQYV.

This chain uses TRBV7-8 with TRBJ2-3, with D perhaps matching TRBD1 or TRBD2 (5 bases each). This CDR3 is 16 amino acids long. Germline V CDR1 and CDR2: SGHVS, FQNEAQ. Trimming pared 5 bases from V and 4 bases from J, leaving 19 bases between. The CDR3 spells CASSTSWAGGPDTQYF. Written as DNA, the CDR3 is TGTGCCAGCAGCACCTCGTGGGCTGGGGGACCAGATACGCAGTATTTT.

As regards this clonotype: The limits of the CDR3 on the DNA are not certain, so only TCRdb's listed CDR3 is given. The V gene is TRBV12-3 or TRBV12-4, the J gene TRBJ2-7; the table's D call, TRBD2, was not checked against the DNA. The CDR3 numbers 14 amino acids, ends counted. CDR3 region: CASSSSDYSYEQYF.

There are a few counts of this clonotype. The rearrangement links TRBV4-3 to TRBJ1-6; 10 bases align to TRBD1. Looked up from germline, CDR1 is LGHNA and CDR2 is YSLEER. This CDR3 has 16 amino acids. The junction had 6 bases not matched to a gene; V was cut back by 0 bases and J by 10 bases. CDR3 nucleotides: TGCGCCAGCAGCCAAGATGGGTGGACAGGGGGATCACCCCTCCACTTT. This gives the protein CASSQDGWTGGSPLHF.

The V call is TRBV6-4, the J call TRBJ2-1, with D tentatively TRBD2 (5 bases). Germline assignment: CDR1 MRHNA and CDR2 SNTAGT. The CDR3 loop spans 14 amino acids. V was clipped by 0 bases and J by 7 bases, with 10 bases between them. CDR3 bases: TGTGCCAGCAGTGACTCGAGAGGGATGAATGAGCAGTTCTTC. It is translated as CASSDSRGMNEQFF.

There are a few counts of this clonotype. This rearrangement joins TRBV10-2 to TRBJ2-7; unclear D gene. The CDR3 covers 14 residues. The germline V gene has CDR1 WSHSY and CDR2 SAAADI. V lost 8 bases to trimming and J lost 2 bases, with 16 bases between them. The CDR3 sequence: CASGPQTGTYEQYF. CDR3 DNA sequence: TGCGCCAGCGGCCCGCAGACTGGTACCTACGAGCAGTACTTC.

The chain is built from TRBV19 and TRBJ2-7; D call uncertain. Germline V lookup: CDR1 LNHDA, CDR2 SQIVND (reference sequence). The CDR3 spans 15 residues. Trimming left V 5 bases short and J 1 base short, with 15 bases between. The DNA for the CDR3 is TGTGCCAGTAGTCCGTCTATGAGCTTATCCTACGAGCAGTACTTC. Protein sequence: CASSPSMSLSYEQYF. Complete variable domain (other parts from reference TRBV19 and TRBJ2-7): DGGITQSPKYLFRKEGQNVTLSCEQNLNHDAMYWYRQDPGQGLRLIYYSQIVNDFQKGDIAEGYSVSREKKESFPLTVTSAQKNPTAFYLCASSPSMSLSYEQYFGPGTRLTVT.

This clonotype appeared a few times. This rearrangement joins TRBV27 to TRBJ2-7; D remains ambiguous. V shed 5 bases and J shed 5 bases, with 13 bases lying between them. Germline V gene sequence: CDR1 MNHEY, CDR2 SMNVEV (reference sequence). This CDR3 region has 13 residues. The CDR3 DNA reads as TGTGCCAGCAGTGCCGGTCTGGCCCACGAGCAGTACGTC. Translated, it gives CASSAGLAHEQYV.

About this clonotype itself: This may arise from a read error, as a much more abundant clone is one base away. The chain couples TRBV6-2 or TRBV6-3 to TRBJ2-7; 10 positions match TRBD1. This CDR3 comprises 13 residues. CDR1 is MNHEY, CDR2 SVGEGT, per germline. V shed 7 bases and J 2 bases; nucleotides not matched to a gene: 2. CDR3 loop: CASKGTGAYEQYF. CDR3 DNA: TGTGCCAGCAAAGGGACAGGGGCCTACGAGCAGTACTTC.